One and the same sample provided the 21 T cell receptor beta chains below, sequenced in a study of blood T cell repertoires in COVID-19. Profiling relied on immunoSEQ multiplex PCR, and the TCRdb table lists in-frame clones only, not all of them. The sample yields 55,000 to 60,000 clones, 60% to 85% seen once. Input material: peripheral blood. The receptors were gathered from a man in his fifties or sixties with active or convalescent COVID-19.

This clone came up once. The chain is built from TRBV7-2 and TRBJ2-1, with 15 bases aligning to TRBD2. With 1 base clipped from V and 10 bases from J, the junction kept 8 bases outside the gene matches. This CDR3 region has 17 residues. CDR1 and CDR2 from the germline V gene are SGHTA and FQGNSA. The CDR3: CASSLEGRTSGGAEQFF. Here the CDR3 DNA reads TGTGCCAGCAGCTTAGAGGGTAGGACTAGCGGGGGGGCGGAGCAGTTCTTC.

V usage is TRBV5-1 and J usage is TRBJ1-3, with D unclear. Looked up from germline, CDR1 is SGHRS and CDR2 is YFSETQ. This CDR3 contains 16 residues. The germline V and J ends were trimmed by 0 bases and 0 bases, with 10 bases remaining between them. This chain's CDR3 is CASSLAGAGSGNTIYF. The CDR3 coding sequence is TGCGCCAGCAGCTTGGCCGGCGCGGGCTCTGGAAACACCATATATTTT.

The gene calls are TRBV5-4 and TRBJ1-4; 12 bases fit TRBD1. V gave up 5 bases and J gave up 11 bases; unmatched junction bases: 13. CDR3 size: 16 residues. Germline V gene sequence: CDR1 SGHNT, CDR2 YYREEE (reference sequence). The CDR3, as DNA: TGTGCCAGCAGTCTTGCTTCGGGACAGGGGGCGCGGAAACTGTTTTTT. Protein sequence: CASSLASGQGARKLFF.

The V and J genes are TRBV28 and TRBJ1-1; D remains unclear. This CDR3 contains 13 residues. Germline CDR1 and CDR2: MDHEN and SYDVKM. Trimming cost V 5 bases and J 4 bases, with 11 bases left between them. CDR3 in amino acids: CASSPTGGTEAFF. The CDR3 DNA follows: TGTGCCAGCAGTCCTACCGGTGGCACTGAAGCTTTCTTT.

This chain joins TRBV18 and TRBJ2-7; TRBD2 matches at 7 bases. Per the germline V gene, CDR1 is KGHSH and CDR2 is LQKENI. V trimming: 6 bases; J trimming: 3 bases; junction bases outside the gene matches: 8. This CDR3 spans 14 amino acids. In DNA, the CDR3 is TGTGCCAGCTCCCCTAGCGGAGCATTCTACGAGCAGTACTTC. Its translation is CASSPSGAFYEQYF.

This chain links TRBV19 with TRBJ1-2, with a weak D call TRBD1 (6 bases). The CDR3 length is 15 residues. V shed 6 bases and J shed 0 bases, with 14 bases lying between them. Germline CDR1 reads LNHDA; CDR2 reads SQIVND (reference sequence). As DNA, the CDR3 is TGTGCCAGTAGAATAACCGGGACAACTAACTATGGCTACACCTTC. Protein: CASRITGTTNYGYTF.

This clone showed up just once. This chain joins TRBV5-6 and TRBJ1-1; tentative D call: TRBD1 (5 bases). CDR1 is SGHDT, CDR2 YYEEEE, per germline. V lost 1 base and J 4 bases, leaving 11 bases between the germline ends. The CDR3 is made up of 14 amino acids. CDR3 DNA sequence: TGTGCCAGCAGCTTGAAGGGGAGGTTCACTGAAGCTTTCTTT. This encodes CASSLKGRFTEAFF.

This clone showed up just once. The J gene is TRBJ1-5, the V gene TRBV7-8; unclear D gene. The CDR3 totals 15 residues. V shed 0 bases and J shed 10 bases, with 16 bases lying between them. CDR1 SGHVS and CDR2 FQNEAQ come from the germline V gene. CDR3 protein: CASSLARQNRSPQHF. CDR3 nucleotide sequence: TGTGCCAGCAGCTTAGCGCGACAAAACCGATCCCCCCAGCATTTT. Drawing the rest from reference TRBV7-8 and TRBJ1-5, the complete variable domain is GAGVSQSPRYKVAKRGQDVALRCDPISGHVSLFWYQQALGQGPEFLTYFQNEAQLDKSGLPSDRFFAERPEGSVSTLKIQRTQQEDSAVYLCASSLARQNRSPQHFGDGTRLSIL.

This chain joins TRBV6-4 and TRBJ1-1; 7 nucleotides match TRBD1. The length of the CDR3 is 13 residues. CDR1 is MRHNA and CDR2 is SNTAGT in the germline V gene. V was clipped by 3 bases and J by 11 bases; unmatched bases: 9. The CDR3 region is CASSDGLGQRAFF. The CDR3 coding sequence is TGTGCCAGCAGTGATGGTTTGGGACAGAGGGCTTTCTTT.

In its sample, this clone was seen a few times. The CDR3 DNA is TGCGCCAGCAGCCAAGATAGGACAGGGAATTCACCCCTCCACTTT. It specifies CASSQDRTGNSPLHF. The genes are TRBV4-1 and TRBJ1-6; 8 bases are shared with TRBD1. V trimming: 0 bases; J trimming: 7 bases; junction bases outside the gene matches: 2. CDR1 and CDR2 from the germline V gene are MGHRA and YSYEKL. This CDR3 has 15 residues.

The chain has TRBV29-1 and TRBJ2-7; D may be TRBD1 (5 bases). V was clipped by 7 bases and J by 2 bases, with 30 bases between them. Germline lookup yields CDR1 SQVTM and CDR2 ANQGSEA. CDR3 length equals 18 residues. Here the CDR3 reads CSAPHRGGRTKLTYEQYF. CDR3 sequence (DNA): TGCAGCGCCCCCCATAGGGGCGGCCGAACGAAACTTACCTACGAGCAGTACTTC.

In this sample, this clone turned up once. This chain uses TRBV5-6 with TRBJ2-3; 12 positions agree with TRBD2. V trimming: 6 bases; J trimming: 3 bases; junction bases outside the gene matches: 5. There are 15 residues in the CDR3. Germline CDR1 is SGHDT and CDR2 is YYEEEE. The CDR3 reads CASTPLAGGTDTQYF. The DNA for the CDR3 is TGTGCCAGCACCCCACTAGCGGGAGGAACAGATACGCAGTATTTT. The whole variable domain, remainder taken from reference TRBV5-6 and TRBJ2-3, is DAGVTQSPTHLIKTRGQQVTLRCSPKSGHDTVSWYQQALGQGPQFIFQYYEEEERQRGNFPDRFSGHQFPNYSSELNVNALLLGDSALYLCASTPLAGGTDTQYFGPGTRLTVL.

V gene TRBV5-1 combines with J gene TRBJ1-4, with D hard to call. The V gene lost 0 bases and the J gene lost 5 bases, with 8 bases spanning the gap. The germline CDR1 and CDR2 sequences are SGHRS and YFSETQ. The CDR3 contains 14 residues. CDR3 residues: CASSLGPGNEKLFF. CDR3 nucleotides: TGCGCCAGCAGCTTGGGGCCGGGAAATGAAAAACTGTTTTTT.

The V call is TRBV19, the J call TRBJ2-1; D possibly corresponds to TRBD1 (5 bases). With 1 base removed from V and 5 bases from J, the gap between germline ends came to 9 bases. This CDR3 contains 14 residues. Germline CDR1 reads LNHDA; CDR2 reads SQIVND (reference sequence). CDR3 nucleotide sequence: TGTGCCAGTAGTATAGGAGGACACAACAATGAGCAGTTCTTC. The encoded protein is CASSIGGHNNEQFF.

There are a few counts of this clone. The chain is built from TRBV5-1 and TRBJ2-7, with a possible D match to TRBD1 (6 bases). V was trimmed by 0 bases and J by 5 bases, leaving 15 bases between them. The CDR3 runs to 15 residues. The germline V gene has CDR1 SGHRS and CDR2 YFSETQ. The CDR3 loop is CASSLEAQGSHEQYF. DNA of the CDR3: TGCGCCAGCAGCTTGGAGGCACAGGGAAGTCACGAGCAGTACTTC.

A few counts support this clone. This chain uses TRBV6-6 with TRBJ1-3; 7 bases fit TRBD1. CDR1 is MNHNY and CDR2 is SVGAGI in the germline V gene (reference sequence). The CDR3 runs to 13 residues. With 7 bases clipped from V and 2 bases from J, the junction kept 2 bases outside the gene matches. For the CDR3, the DNA is TGTGCCAGCAAGACAGGGACTGGAAACACCATATATTTT. Protein sequence: CASKTGTGNTIYF.

The rearrangement uses TRBV9 and TRBJ2-1; TRBD2 matches at 10 bases. From germline, CDR1 is SGDLS and CDR2 YYNGEE. The CDR3 covers 16 residues. Losses at the gene ends were 4 bases for V and 7 bases for J; bases not matched to a gene: 11. CDR3: CASSQRVAGGMNEQFF. For the CDR3, the DNA is TGTGCCAGCAGCCAAAGGGTAGCGGGGGGTATGAATGAGCAGTTCTTC.

This sequence joins TRBV20-1 and TRBJ1-1; TRBD1 might be the D (5 bases). There are 13 residues in the CDR3. Germline lookup yields CDR1 DFQATT and CDR2 SNEGSKA (reference sequence). V was pared by 3 bases and J by 2 bases, with 10 bases between. This CDR3 is CSASRTLNTEAFF. CDR3 in DNA: TGCAGTGCTAGTAGGACACTTAACACTGAAGCTTTCTTT.

The V call is TRBV5-1, the J call TRBJ1-1; 9 positions match TRBD1. V lost 2 bases, J lost 6 bases, and 5 bases stayed unmatched. CDR1 and CDR2 from the germline V gene are SGHRS and YFSETQ. The length of the CDR3 is 14 residues. The DNA of the CDR3 is TGCGCCAGCAGCTTCGGGACAGGGTTTGCTGAAGCTTTCTTT. Protein: CASSFGTGFAEAFF.

This rearrangement joins TRBV9 to TRBJ1-1; D is ambiguous. This CDR3 has 13 residues. Trimming removed 1 base from V and 3 bases from J, with 7 bases in between. Germline CDR1 and CDR2: SGDLS and YYNGEE. This CDR3 is CASSVSADTEAFF. DNA for the CDR3: TGTGCCAGCAGCGTATCGGCGGACACTGAAGCTTTCTTT. The full variable domain, rest sourced from reference TRBV9 and TRBJ1-1, is DSGVTQTPKHLITATGQRVTLRCSPRSGDLSVYWYQQSLDQGLQFLIQYYNGEERAKGNILERFSAQQFPDLHSELNLSSLELGDSALYFCASSVSADTEAFFGQGTRLTVV.

As regards this clone: Being one base from a much bigger clone, this may be a read error. This chain joins TRBV19 and TRBJ1-1; D might be TRBD1 (6 bases). The V gene lost 11 bases and the J gene lost 10 bases, with 23 bases spanning the gap. Germline CDR1 and CDR2: LNHDA and SQIVND (reference sequence). This CDR3 has 13 residues. The CDR3 loop is CARHGGAGVAAFF. The CDR3 DNA follows: TGTGCCCGCCATGGGGGGGCGGGGGTGGCAGCTTTCTTT.